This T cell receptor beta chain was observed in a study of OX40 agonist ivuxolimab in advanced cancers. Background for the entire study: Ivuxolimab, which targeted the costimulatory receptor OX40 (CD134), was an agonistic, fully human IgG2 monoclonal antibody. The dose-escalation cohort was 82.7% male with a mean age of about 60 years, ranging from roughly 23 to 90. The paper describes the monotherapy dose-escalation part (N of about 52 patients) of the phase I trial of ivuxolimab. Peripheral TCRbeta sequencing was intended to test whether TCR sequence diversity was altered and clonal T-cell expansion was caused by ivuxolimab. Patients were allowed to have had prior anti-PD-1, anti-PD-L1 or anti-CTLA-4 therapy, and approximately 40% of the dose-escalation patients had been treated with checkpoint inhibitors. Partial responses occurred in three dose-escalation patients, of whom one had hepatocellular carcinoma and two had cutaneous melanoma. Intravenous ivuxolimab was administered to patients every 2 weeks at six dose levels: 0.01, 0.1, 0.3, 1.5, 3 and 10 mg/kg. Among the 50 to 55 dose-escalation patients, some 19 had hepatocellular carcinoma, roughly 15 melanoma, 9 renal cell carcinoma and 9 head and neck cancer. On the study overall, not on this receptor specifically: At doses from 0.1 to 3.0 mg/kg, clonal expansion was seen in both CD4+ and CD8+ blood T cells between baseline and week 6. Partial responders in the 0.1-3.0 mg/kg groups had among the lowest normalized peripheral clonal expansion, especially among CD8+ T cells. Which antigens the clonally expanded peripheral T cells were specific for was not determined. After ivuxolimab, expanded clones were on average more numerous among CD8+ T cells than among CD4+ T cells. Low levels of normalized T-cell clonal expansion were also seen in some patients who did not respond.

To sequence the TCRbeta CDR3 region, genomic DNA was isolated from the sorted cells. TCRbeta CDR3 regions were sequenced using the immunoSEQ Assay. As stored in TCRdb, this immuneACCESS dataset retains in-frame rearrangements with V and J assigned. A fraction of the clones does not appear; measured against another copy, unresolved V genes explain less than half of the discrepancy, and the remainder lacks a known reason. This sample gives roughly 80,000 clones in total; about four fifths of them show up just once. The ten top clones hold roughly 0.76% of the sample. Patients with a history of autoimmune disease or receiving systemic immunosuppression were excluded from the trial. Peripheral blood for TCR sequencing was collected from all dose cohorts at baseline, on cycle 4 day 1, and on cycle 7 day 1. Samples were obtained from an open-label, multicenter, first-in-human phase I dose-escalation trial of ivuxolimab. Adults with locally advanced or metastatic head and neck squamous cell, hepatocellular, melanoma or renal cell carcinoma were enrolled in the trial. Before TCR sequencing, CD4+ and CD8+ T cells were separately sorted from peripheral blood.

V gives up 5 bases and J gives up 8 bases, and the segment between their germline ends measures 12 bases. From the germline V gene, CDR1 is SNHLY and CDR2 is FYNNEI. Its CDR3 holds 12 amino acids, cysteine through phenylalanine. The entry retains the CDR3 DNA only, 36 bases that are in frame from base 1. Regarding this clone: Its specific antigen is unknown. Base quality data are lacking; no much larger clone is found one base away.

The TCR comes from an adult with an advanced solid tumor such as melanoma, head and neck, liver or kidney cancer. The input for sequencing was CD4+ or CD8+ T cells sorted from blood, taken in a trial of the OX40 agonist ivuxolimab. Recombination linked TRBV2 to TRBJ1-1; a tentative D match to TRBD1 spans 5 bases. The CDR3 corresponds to CASSSGAREAFF. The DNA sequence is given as TGTGCCAGCAGTTCCGGGGCAAGGGAAGCTTTCTTT.